This TCR beta chain was identified in a study of beta chain features in type 1 diabetes. Whole-study results and caveats: A cDNA-based sequencing approach could over-represent cells with high TCR expression. Type 1 diabetes patients showed a moderate but significant shortening of TCRB CDR3s in all four CD4+ subsets.

V was pared by 2 bases and J by 6 bases, with 3 bases of the junction left unmatched. Germline assignment: CDR1 SGHVS and CDR2 FQNEAQ. The CDR3 is 15 residues long. As to this clone: Its target is not known.

The sequenced template was cDNA made from the entire isolated RNA. Data came from immunoSEQ multiplex PCR; TCRdb stores just in-frame clones and leaves some out. In the table there are about 150,000 clones, approximately 10% of which are singletons. This clonotype originated in a man aged 18 to 35 in good health. The sequenced material came from central memory CD4+ T cells from blood. The chain links TRBV7-8 to TRBJ2-1, with 11 bases aligning to TRBD2. CDR3 nucleotide sequence: TGTGCCAGCAGCTTACTAGCGGGGGGCGGCAATGAGCAGTTCTTC. Its protein is CASSLLAGGGNEQFF.